This T cell receptor (beta chain) was found in a study of T-cell reconstitution after alpha-beta-depleted transplantation in children. Study results and limitations: Approximately two months post-transplant, alpha-beta T cells reportedly originated from several hundred expanded graft clones. T-cell counts and diversity at one year following transplant were attributed mainly to newly produced T cells. Elevated TCRbeta diversity at day 60 was traced, in some patients, to surviving recipient T cells and thymic progenitors.

This clonotype was found many times. Its cognate antigen is unknown. Using unique molecular identifiers, the investigators prepared the TCRbeta library. In TCRdb, the PCR reads were re-called with MiXCR into one record per CDR3 protein. The sample contains hundreds of thousands of distinct CDR3 sequences, roughly 15% of which appear only once. This material consisted of PBMCs, mostly from graft donor cells, taken 360 days after TCRalphabeta/CD19-depleted stem cell transplant. The clonotype originates from a boy under three years old who had a stem cell transplant for Wiskott-Aldrich syndrome, so the T cells may come from the graft donor.

The CDR3 coding sequence is TGCGCCAGCAGCTTACAGGGGGCATCCTACGAGCAGTACTTC. Protein: CASSLQGASYEQYF. The chain joins TRBV5-1 to TRBJ2-7; 9 bases map to TRBD1. CDR1 is SGHRS and CDR2 is YFSETQ in the germline V gene. V dropped 2 bases and J dropped 1; count of bases not matched to a gene: 1. The CDR3 is 14 amino acids.